This T cell receptor (beta chain) was sequenced during a study of cytomegalovirus exposure and HLA in healthy donors. In its sample, this clone was seen once. Amplification used 60 Vbeta primers and 13 Jbeta primers. Assay used: immunoSEQ multiplex PCR; TCRdb lists only in-frame clones, some missing. The sample contains roughly 120,000 clones, about four fifths of which appear only once. This CDR3 is 13 amino acids long. V gave up 1 base and J gave up 0 bases, with 4 bases separating them. Germline V gene data show CDR1 as SGHRS and CDR2 as YFSETQ. The chain carries TRBV5-1 and TRBJ1-1; no clear D gene. The sequencing sample was made of PBMCs. The receptor comes from a woman in her late teens or twenties in good health and CMV-seronegative. CDR3 residues: CASSLIMNTEAFF. CDR3 in DNA: TGCGCCAGCAGCTTGATAATGAACACTGAAGCTTTCTTT.